The clone carrying this T cell receptor beta chain occurred many times. Amplified regions were TCR beta CDR3 sequences from RNA transcripts. TCR CDR3 regions were first amplified by RT-PCR with HTBI primers. TCRdb itself ran the multiplex PCR reads through MiXCR, one entry per CDR3 protein. This table has 190,000 or so distinct CDR3 sequences, around 17% appearing once. The data were taken from a study of T cells in Graves' hyperthyroidism and ophthalmopathy. Germline V CDR1 and CDR2: KGHSH, LQKENI. This CDR3 is built from 14 residues. Trimming at V came to 0 bases and at J to 6 bases, leaving 2 bases not matched to a gene. Exclusions: uncontrolled infection, other autoimmune disease, pregnancy, lactation. Clinical symptoms, serum thyroxine, TRAb, thyroid ultrasound and orbital computed tomography established diagnosis. The PBMCs studied were ones that came from 9 to 10 ml fresh peripheral blood.

The chain uses TRBV18 and TRBJ2-3, with 8 bases lining up with TRBD1. This sequence was found in a man aged 40-55 years with Graves' hyperthyroidism. Input material: blood. The CDR3 DNA reads as TGTGCCAGCTCACCACCGGACAGGGCCGATACGCAGTATTTT. This translates into CASSPPDRADTQYF.